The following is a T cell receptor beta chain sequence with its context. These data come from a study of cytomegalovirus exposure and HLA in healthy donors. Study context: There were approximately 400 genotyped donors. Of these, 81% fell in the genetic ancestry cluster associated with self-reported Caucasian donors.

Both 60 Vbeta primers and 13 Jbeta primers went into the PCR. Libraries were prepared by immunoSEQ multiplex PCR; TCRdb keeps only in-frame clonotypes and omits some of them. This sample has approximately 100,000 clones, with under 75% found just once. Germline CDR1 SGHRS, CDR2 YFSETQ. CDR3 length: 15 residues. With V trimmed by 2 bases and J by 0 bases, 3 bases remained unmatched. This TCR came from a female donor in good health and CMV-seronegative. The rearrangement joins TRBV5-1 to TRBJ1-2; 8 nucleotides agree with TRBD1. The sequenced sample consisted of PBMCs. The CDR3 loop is CASSFGDRSNYGYTF. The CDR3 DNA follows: TGCGCCAGCAGCTTTGGGGACAGGTCTAACTATGGCTACACCTTC.